The clone carrying this T cell receptor beta chain showed up just a few times. The antigen is unknown. Blood samples were obtained at baseline, cycle 4 day 1, and cycle 7 day 1. The entry originates in a study of OX40 agonist ivuxolimab in advanced cancers. Background on the study: Having had anti-PD-1, anti-PD-L1 or anti-CTLA-4 therapy before was allowed, and 40% to 45% had some.

Study observations and caveats: Clonal expansion among partial responders at 0.1-3.0 mg/kg ranked near the lowest. In CD8+ T cells, expanded clones were on average more numerous than in CD4+.

Sequenced by immunoSEQ multiplex PCR; TCRdb stores in-frame clones only, minus some. The table includes roughly 80,000 clones, around 90% detected once. Germline V gives CDR1 SGHTS, CDR2 YDEGEE. The V and J ends lost 2 bases and 6 bases, in that order; junction bases with no gene match: 13. This CDR3 is built from 17 residues. The sample in question was CD4+ or CD8+ T cells sorted from blood, obtained in a trial of the OX40 agonist ivuxolimab. V usage is TRBV5-8 and J usage is TRBJ2-3, with TRBD1 matching over 9 bases. This sequence was found in an adult with an advanced solid tumor such as melanoma, head and neck, liver or kidney cancer. CDR3 sequence (DNA): TGTGCCAGCAGCTTCCTAGGGGGACAGGGATTGGTGGATACGCAGTATTTT. Its protein product is CASSFLGGQGLVDTQYF. Complete variable domain (other parts from reference TRBV5-8 and TRBJ2-3): EAGVTQSPTHLIKTRGQQATLRCSPISGHTSVYWYQQALGLGLQFLLWYDEGEERNRGNFPPRFSGRQFPNYSSELNVNALELEDSALYLCASSFLGGQGLVDTQYFGPGTRLTVL.